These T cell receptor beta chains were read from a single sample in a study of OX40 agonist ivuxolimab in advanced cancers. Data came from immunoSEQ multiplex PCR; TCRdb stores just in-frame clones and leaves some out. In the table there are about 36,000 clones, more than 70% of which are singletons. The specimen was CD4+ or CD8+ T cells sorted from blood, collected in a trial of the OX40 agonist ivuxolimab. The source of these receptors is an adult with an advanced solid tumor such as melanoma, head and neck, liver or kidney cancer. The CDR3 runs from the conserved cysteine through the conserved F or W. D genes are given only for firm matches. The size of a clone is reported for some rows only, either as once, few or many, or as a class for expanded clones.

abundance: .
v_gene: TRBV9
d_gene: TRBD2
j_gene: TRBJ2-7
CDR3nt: TGTGCCAGCAGCGTTAGCGGGTTCTCCTACGAGCAGTACTTC
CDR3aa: CASSVSGFSYEQYF

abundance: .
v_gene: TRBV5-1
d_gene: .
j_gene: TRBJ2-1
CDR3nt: TGCGCCAGCACCTTAGGGGGAAATGAGCAGTTCTTC
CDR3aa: CASTLGGNEQFF

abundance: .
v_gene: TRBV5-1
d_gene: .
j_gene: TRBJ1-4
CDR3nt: TGCGCCAGCAGCTCCTACCTGAGCGGAGCAACTAATGAAAAACTGTTTTTT
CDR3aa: CASSSYLSGATNEKLFF

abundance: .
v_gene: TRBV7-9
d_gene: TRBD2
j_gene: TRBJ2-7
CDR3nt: TGTGCCAGCAGCTCAGGACTAGCGGGACTGAACGAGCAGTACTTC
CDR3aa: CASSSGLAGLNEQYF

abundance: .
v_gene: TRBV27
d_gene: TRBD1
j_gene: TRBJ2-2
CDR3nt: TGTGCCAGCAGTCCCACAGGGGGCGCGAACACCGGGGAGCTGTTTTTT
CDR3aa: CASSPTGGANTGELFF

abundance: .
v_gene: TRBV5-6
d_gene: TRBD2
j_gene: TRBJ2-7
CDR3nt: TGTGCCAGCAGCCACACTAGCGGCGAGCAGTACTTC
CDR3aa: CASSHTSGEQYF

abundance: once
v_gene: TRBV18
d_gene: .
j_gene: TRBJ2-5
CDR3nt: TGTGCCAGCTCACCAGGCCAGGCCCAAGAGACCCAGTACTTC
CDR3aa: CASSPGQAQETQYF

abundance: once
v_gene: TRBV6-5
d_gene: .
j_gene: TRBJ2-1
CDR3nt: TGTGCCAGCAGTTACTCAACACCGAGCTCCTACAATGAGCAGTTCTTC
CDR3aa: CASSYSTPSSYNEQFF

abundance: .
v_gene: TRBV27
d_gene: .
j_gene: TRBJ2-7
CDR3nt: TGTGCCAGCAGTTTATCTTGGGAACTACTTTACGAGCAGTACTTC
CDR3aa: CASSLSWELLYEQYF

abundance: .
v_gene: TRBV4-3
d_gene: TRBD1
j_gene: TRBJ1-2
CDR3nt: TGCGCCAGCAGCCAAGGGGACAGGGGATTAGATGGCTACACCTTC
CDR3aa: CASSQGDRGLDGYTF

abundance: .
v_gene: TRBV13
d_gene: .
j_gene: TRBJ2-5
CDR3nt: TGTGCCAGCAGTTTTAGTGCAGAGACCCAGTACTTC
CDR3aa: CASSFSAETQYF

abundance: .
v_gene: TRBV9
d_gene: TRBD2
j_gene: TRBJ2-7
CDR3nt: TGTGCCAGCAGCACTAGCGGAGTGTACGAGCAGTACTTC
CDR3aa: CASSTSGVYEQYF

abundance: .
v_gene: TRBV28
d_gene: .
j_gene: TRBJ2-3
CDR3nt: TGTGCCAGCAGTTCGACAGGACCTCGACTTTTCTCACGGGGCACAGATACGCAGTATTTT
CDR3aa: CASSSTGPRLFSRGTDTQYF

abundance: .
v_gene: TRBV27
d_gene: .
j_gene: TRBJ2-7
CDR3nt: TGTGCCAGCAGTCCCTTAAGCTCCTACGAGCAGTACTTC
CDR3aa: CASSPLSSYEQYF

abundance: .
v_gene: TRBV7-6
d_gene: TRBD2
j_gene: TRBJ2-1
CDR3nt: TGTGCCAGCAGCTTAGTCGGGACTAGCGGATACAATGAGCAGTTCTTC
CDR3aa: CASSLVGTSGYNEQFF

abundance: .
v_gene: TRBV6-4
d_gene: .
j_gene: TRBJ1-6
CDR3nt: TGTGCCAGCAGTGACTCAGGGGGACCCCTCCACTTT
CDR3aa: CASSDSGGPLHF

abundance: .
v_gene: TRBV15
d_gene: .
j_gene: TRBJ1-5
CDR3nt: TGTGCCACCAGCAGAGTCCGTGACGGGCCACAGCCCCAGCATTTT
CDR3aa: CATSRVRDGPQPQHF

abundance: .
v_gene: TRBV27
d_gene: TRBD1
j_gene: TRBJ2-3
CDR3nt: TGTGCCAGCGCAGGACAGGGCACAGATACGCAGTATTTT
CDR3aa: CASAGQGTDTQYF

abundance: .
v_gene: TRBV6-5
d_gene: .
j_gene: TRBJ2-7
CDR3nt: TGTGCCAGCACCTCAGGGGCGTACGAGCAGTACTTC
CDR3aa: CASTSGAYEQYF

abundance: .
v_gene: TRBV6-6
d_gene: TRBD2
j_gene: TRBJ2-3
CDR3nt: TGTGCCAGCAGGAGGACTAGCGGGAGGTCCACAGATACGCAGTATTTT
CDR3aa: CASRRTSGRSTDTQYF

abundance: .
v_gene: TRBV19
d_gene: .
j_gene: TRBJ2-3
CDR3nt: TGTGCCAGTAGTATGATGGGCGTCTGGGCAGATACGCAGTATTTT
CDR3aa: CASSMMGVWADTQYF

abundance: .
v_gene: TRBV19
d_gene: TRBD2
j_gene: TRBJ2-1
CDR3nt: TGTGCCAGTTTAGAAGGGACTAGCGGGGGACTTGCGAATGAGCAGTTCTTC
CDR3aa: CASLEGTSGGLANEQFF

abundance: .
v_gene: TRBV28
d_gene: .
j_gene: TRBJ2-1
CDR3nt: TGTGCCAGCAGTCTAGCGCTAAGCTCCTACAATGAGCAGTTCTTC
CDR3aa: CASSLALSSYNEQFF

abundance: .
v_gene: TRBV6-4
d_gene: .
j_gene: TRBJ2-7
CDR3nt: TGTGCCAGCAGTTATGCCACGTGGGTGCACGAGCAGTACTTC
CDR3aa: CASSYATWVHEQYF

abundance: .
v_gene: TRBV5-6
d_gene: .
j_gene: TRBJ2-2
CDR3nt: TGTGCCAGCAGCCCTCGTTGGGGTACAAACACCGGGGAGCTGTTTTTT
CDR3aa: CASSPRWGTNTGELFF

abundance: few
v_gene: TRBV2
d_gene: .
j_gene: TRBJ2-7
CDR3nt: TGTGCCAGCAGCGGGAACGAGCAGTACTTC
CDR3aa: CASSGNEQYF

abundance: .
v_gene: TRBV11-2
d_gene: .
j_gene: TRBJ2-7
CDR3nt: TGTGCCAGCAGGCGAAAGGGAACTACGTACGAGCAGTACTTC
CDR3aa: CASRRKGTTYEQYF

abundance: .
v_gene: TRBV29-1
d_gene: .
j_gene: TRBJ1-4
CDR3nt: TGCAGCGTTGACGAAGGAGGGGAGGAAAAACTGTTTTTT
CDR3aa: CSVDEGGEEKLFF

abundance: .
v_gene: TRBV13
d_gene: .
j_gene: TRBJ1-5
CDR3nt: TGTGCCAGCAGCATAGGGGGGGCTAGCAATCAGCCCCAGCATTTT
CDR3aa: CASSIGGASNQPQHF

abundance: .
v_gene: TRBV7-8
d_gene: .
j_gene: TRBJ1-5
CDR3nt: TGTGCCAGCAGCTTTGGGGCATACAGTGGGGGGCAGCCCCAGCATTTT
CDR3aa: CASSFGAYSGGQPQHF

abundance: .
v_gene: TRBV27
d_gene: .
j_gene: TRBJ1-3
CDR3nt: TGTGCCAGCAGTTTGCCCCGCTGCGCCATATATTTT
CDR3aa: CASSLPRCAIYF

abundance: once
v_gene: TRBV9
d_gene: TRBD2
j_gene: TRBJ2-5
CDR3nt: TGTGCCAGCGGGTCCGGGGCGGGAGTGGAGACCCAGTACTTC
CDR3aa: CASGSGAGVETQYF

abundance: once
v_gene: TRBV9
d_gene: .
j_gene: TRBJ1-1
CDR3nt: TGTGCCAGCAGCGTAGTGCAGGCCACAAGGGCTGAAGCTTTCTTT
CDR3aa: CASSVVQATRAEAFF

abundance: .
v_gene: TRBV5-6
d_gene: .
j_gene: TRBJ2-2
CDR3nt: TGTGCCAGCAGCTTGCGTCCCGGGGAGCTGTTTTTT
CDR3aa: CASSLRPGELFF

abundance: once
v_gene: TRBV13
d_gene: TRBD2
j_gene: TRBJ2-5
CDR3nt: TGTGCCAGCAGCCCGGGACTAGCGGAATACCAAGAGACCCAGTACTTC
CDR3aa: CASSPGLAEYQETQYF

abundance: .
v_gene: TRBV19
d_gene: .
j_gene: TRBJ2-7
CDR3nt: TGTGCCAGTAGTCGGTCGGTTGGTGCCTTCCCCCCTGAGCAGTACTTC
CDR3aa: CASSRSVGAFPPEQYF

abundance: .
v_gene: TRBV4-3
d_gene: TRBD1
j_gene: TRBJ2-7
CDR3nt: TGCGCCAGCAGCGATTACAGGGGGAACTCCTACGAGCAGTACTTC
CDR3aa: CASSDYRGNSYEQYF